Shown below are 4 T cell receptor beta chains from a single sample sequenced in a study of Graves' ophthalmopathy and Graves' hyperthyroidism. Beta-chain TCR CDR3 regions were amplified from RNA transcripts. An opening RT-PCR round employed HTBI primers and preceded a second-round multiplex PCR. TCRdb passed the multiplex PCR reads through MiXCR, listing each CDR3 protein once. The sample consists of a few hundred thousand distinct CDR3 sequences, approximately 20% of them appearing once. The sequencing sample was made of peripheral blood. The receptors here all came from a woman between 18 and 29 years old with Graves' ophthalmopathy.

This clonotype was seen repeatedly, ten times or more. V and J are TRBV12-3 or TRBV12-4 and TRBJ2-7; unclear D gene. Deletions cut 1 base from V and 2 bases from J, with 12 bases between. The length of the CDR3 is 15 residues. The CDR3 here is CASSLGHSGTYEQYF. CDR3 nucleotide sequence: TGTGCCAGCAGTTTAGGGCACTCCGGCACCTACGAGCAGTACTTC.

The chain employs TRBV12-3 or TRBV12-4 and TRBJ1-2, with D uncertain. Trimming removed 6 bases from V and 5 bases from J, with 10 bases in between. The CDR3 runs to 12 residues. CDR3 region: CASRPGSYGYTF. The CDR3 coding sequence is TGTGCCAGCAGACCTGGGAGTTATGGCTACACCTTC.

This clonotype was seen a handful of times. The rearrangement uses TRBV12-3 or TRBV12-4 and TRBJ2-7, with TRBD2 identical over 10 bases. This CDR3 is built from 17 residues. V dropped 2 bases and J dropped 2; count of bases not matched to a gene: 9. This chain's CDR3 is CASSLPSGRGGAYEQYF. CDR3 DNA sequence: TGTGCCAGCAGTTTACCCAGCGGGAGGGGTGGGGCCTACGAGCAGTACTTC.

The sample holds many counts of this clonotype. V usage is TRBV4-3 and J usage is TRBJ1-1, with D possibly being TRBD1 (5 bases). The germline V and J ends were trimmed by 1 base and 4 bases, with 13 bases remaining between them. This CDR3 has 15 residues. Germline CDR1 and CDR2: LGHNA and YSLEER. In nucleotides, the CDR3 is TGCGCCAGCAGCCAAGGGACGGGGCCGAGCACTGAAGCTTTCTTT. Residues: CASSQGTGPSTEAFF.